One and the same sample provided the 3 T cell receptor beta chains below, sequenced in a study of shared clonotypes between healthy human individuals. TCRdb keeps only in-frame clones here, not all; method: immunoSEQ multiplex PCR. Of approximately 2,000,000 clones detected, less than 95% appear once; the ten largest clones hold about 0.36%. Sequenced: naive CD4+ T cells from PBMCs. Stated subset: CD45RA+ positively selected. The receptors originated from a man aged 18 to 35 in good health. Some clones in this sample may be carry-over from other donors' samples.

The chain links TRBV27 to TRBJ2-7; 8 bases agree with TRBD1. CDR1 and CDR2 (germline): MNHEY, SMNVEV (reference sequence). This CDR3 is 14 amino acids long. V dropped 6 bases and J dropped 2; count of bases not matched to a gene: 6. As DNA, the CDR3 is TGTGCCAGCAGGCCAGACAGGGGTACCTACGAGCAGTACTTC. Its protein is CASRPDRGTYEQYF.

The V call is TRBV28, the J call TRBJ2-3; perhaps TRBD1 as D (6 bases). V was clipped by 7 bases and J by 0 bases, with 14 bases between them. This CDR3 has 15 residues. The germline V gene has CDR1 MDHEN and CDR2 SYDVKM. This CDR3 is CASISTGISTDTQYF. DNA of the CDR3: TGTGCCAGCATATCCACAGGGATTAGCACAGATACGCAGTATTTT. Full variable domain (rest looked up from reference TRBV28 and TRBJ2-3): DVKVTQSSRYLVKRTGEKVFLECVQDMDHENMFWYRQDPGLGLRLIYFSYDVKMKEKGDIPEGYSVSREKKERFSLILESASTNQTSMYLCASISTGISTDTQYFGPGTRLTVL.

The chain uses TRBV30 and TRBJ2-3; D might be TRBD1 or TRBD2, each matching 5 bases. This CDR3 is built from 13 residues. The germline V gene has CDR1 GTSNPN and CDR2 SVGIG (reference sequence). The V and J ends lost 5 bases and 3 bases respectively, with 12 bases between them. CDR3: CAWVRGVTDTQYF. In DNA form, the CDR3 reads TGTGCCTGGGTCCGAGGGGTTACAGATACGCAGTATTTT. Based on the CDR3 plus reference TRBV30 and TRBJ2-3, the full variable domain is SQTIHQWPATLVQPVGSPLSLECTVEGTSNPNLYWYRQAAGRGLQLLFYSVGIGQISSEVPQNLSASRPQDRQFILSSKKLLLSDSGFYLCAWVRGVTDTQYFGPGTRLTVL.